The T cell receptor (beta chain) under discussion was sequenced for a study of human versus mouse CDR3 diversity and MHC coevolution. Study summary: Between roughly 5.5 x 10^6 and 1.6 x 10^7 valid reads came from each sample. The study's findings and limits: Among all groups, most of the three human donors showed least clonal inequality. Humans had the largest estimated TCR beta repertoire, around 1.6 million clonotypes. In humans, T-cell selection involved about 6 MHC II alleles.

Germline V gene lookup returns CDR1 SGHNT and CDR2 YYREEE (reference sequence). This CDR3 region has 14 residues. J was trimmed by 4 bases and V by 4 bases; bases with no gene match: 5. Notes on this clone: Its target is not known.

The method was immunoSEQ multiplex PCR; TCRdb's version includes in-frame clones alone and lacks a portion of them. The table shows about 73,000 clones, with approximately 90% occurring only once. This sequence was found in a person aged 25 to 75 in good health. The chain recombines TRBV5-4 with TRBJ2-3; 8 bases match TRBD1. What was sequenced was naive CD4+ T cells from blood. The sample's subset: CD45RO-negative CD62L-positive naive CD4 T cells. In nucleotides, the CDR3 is TGTGCCAGCAGCCCCGGACAGGGACCAGATACGCAGTATTTT. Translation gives CASSPGQGPDTQYF.